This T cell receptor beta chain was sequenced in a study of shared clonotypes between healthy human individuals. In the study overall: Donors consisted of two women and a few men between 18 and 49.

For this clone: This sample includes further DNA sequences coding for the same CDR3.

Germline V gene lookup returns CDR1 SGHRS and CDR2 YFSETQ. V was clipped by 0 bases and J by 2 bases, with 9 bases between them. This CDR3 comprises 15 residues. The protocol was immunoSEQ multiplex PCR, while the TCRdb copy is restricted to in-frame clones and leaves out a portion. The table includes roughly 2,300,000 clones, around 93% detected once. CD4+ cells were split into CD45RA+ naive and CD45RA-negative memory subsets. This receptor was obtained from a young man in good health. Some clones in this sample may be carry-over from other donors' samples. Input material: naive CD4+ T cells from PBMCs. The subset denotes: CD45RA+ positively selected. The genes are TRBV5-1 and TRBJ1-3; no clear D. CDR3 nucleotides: TGCGCCAGCAGCTTGGCGACGGGAACTGGAAACACCATATATTTT. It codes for CASSLATGTGNTIYF.